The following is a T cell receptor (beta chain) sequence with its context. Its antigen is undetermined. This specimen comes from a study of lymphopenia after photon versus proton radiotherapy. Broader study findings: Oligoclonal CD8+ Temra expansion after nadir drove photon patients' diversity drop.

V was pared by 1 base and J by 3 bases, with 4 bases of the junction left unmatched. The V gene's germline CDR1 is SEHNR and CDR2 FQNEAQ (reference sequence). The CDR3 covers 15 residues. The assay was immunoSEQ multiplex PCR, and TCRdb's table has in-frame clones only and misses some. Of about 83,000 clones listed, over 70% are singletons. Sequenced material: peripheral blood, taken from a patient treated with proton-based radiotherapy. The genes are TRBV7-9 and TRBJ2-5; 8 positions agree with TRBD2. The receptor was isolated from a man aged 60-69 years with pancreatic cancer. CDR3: CASSLELAVKETQYF. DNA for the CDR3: TGTGCCAGCAGCTTAGAACTAGCGGTAAAAGAGACCCAGTACTTC.